A selection of T cell receptor beta chains follows, all from one sample in a study of molecular identifiers for immune sequencing clone quantification. TCRdb re-derived calls from the PCR reads in MiXCR, one entry per CDR3 protein. Of a few hundred thousand distinct CDR3 sequences in the sample, about 26% were seen once. Sequenced input: naive CD8+ T cells from blood, with Jurkat cell RNA spiked in. The receptors derive from a human donor in good health. Some libraries in this study had Jurkat cell RNA spiked in. The CDR3 runs from the conserved cysteine through the conserved F or W. D genes are given only for firm matches. Clone size appears in some rows only: once, few, many, or a class for an expanded clone.

abundance: few; j_gene: TRBJ2-7; d_gene: -; v_gene: TRBV30; CDR3nt: TGTGCCTGGAGCCCGGACGGGAGATACCCCTACGAGCAGTACTTC; CDR3aa: CAWSPDGRYPYEQYF
abundance: many; j_gene: TRBJ2-7; d_gene: -; v_gene: TRBV5-1; CDR3nt: TGCGCCAGCAGCATAGGGACCACCTCCGAGCAGTACTTC; CDR3aa: CASSIGTTSEQYF
abundance: -; j_gene: TRBJ2-7; d_gene: -; v_gene: TRBV13; CDR3nt: TGTGCCAGCAGCTTATTCGGGGGGCTCTACGAGCAGTACTTC; CDR3aa: CASSLFGGLYEQYF
abundance: few; j_gene: TRBJ2-1; d_gene: -; v_gene: TRBV5-4; CDR3nt: TGTGCCAGCAGCTTGATCGGTGAGCAGTTCTTC; CDR3aa: CASSLIGEQFF
abundance: -; j_gene: TRBJ2-7; d_gene: -; v_gene: TRBV6-2/TRBV6-3; CDR3nt: TGTGCCAGCAGTTACTTTGGGGACGAGCAGTACTTC; CDR3aa: CASSYFGDEQYF
abundance: -; j_gene: TRBJ1-2; d_gene: -; v_gene: TRBV7-3; CDR3nt: TGTGCCAGCAGTGGGACGGGTCCCTATGGCTACACCTTC; CDR3aa: CASSGTGPYGYTF
abundance: many; j_gene: TRBJ2-7; d_gene: TRBD2; v_gene: TRBV9; CDR3nt: TGTGCCAGCAGCAGGGAGGGGACCTCCTACGAGCAGTACTTC; CDR3aa: CASSREGTSYEQYF
abundance: many; j_gene: TRBJ1-1; d_gene: -; v_gene: TRBV4-1; CDR3nt: TGCGCCAGCAGCCAAGCGAAGACGGCAAACACTGAAGCTTTCTTT; CDR3aa: CASSQAKTANTEAFF
abundance: many; j_gene: TRBJ1-1; d_gene: TRBD1; v_gene: TRBV7-9; CDR3nt: TGTGCCAGCAGCTCACCCCTAATGGACAGGGCAGAAGCTTTCTTT; CDR3aa: CASSSPLMDRAEAFF
abundance: few; j_gene: TRBJ2-6; d_gene: -; v_gene: TRBV27; CDR3nt: TGTGCCACTCAATCGGTCGGGATAAACTCTGGGGCCAACGTCCTGACTTTC; CDR3aa: CATQSVGINSGANVLTF
abundance: -; j_gene: TRBJ2-1; d_gene: -; v_gene: TRBV4-2; CDR3nt: TGTGCCAGCAGCCAAAGAGGACACCACAATGAGCAGTTCTTC; CDR3aa: CASSQRGHHNEQFF
abundance: many; j_gene: TRBJ2-3; d_gene: TRBD2; v_gene: TRBV3-1; CDR3nt: TGTGCCAGCAGTGGGGCGCGGACTAGCGGCCTGAAATCGTATTTT; CDR3aa: CASSGARTSGLKSYF
abundance: -; j_gene: TRBJ2-5; d_gene: -; v_gene: TRBV13; CDR3nt: TGTGCCAGCAGAGAGGAGGGGGACTTACAAGAGACCCAGTACTTC; CDR3aa: CASREEGDLQETQYF
abundance: few; j_gene: TRBJ2-7; d_gene: -; v_gene: TRBV20-1; CDR3nt: TGCAGTGCGGGTCAGGGTGTCCACGAGCAGTACTTC; CDR3aa: CSAGQGVHEQYF
abundance: many; j_gene: TRBJ2-7; d_gene: -; v_gene: TRBV27; CDR3nt: TGTGCCAGCAGTCCGGGTAGCGGAACCTACGAGCAGTACTTC; CDR3aa: CASSPGSGTYEQYF
abundance: few; j_gene: TRBJ2-7; d_gene: TRBD2; v_gene: TRBV9; CDR3nt: TGTGCCAGCAGCGTCGGGAGGGCCTCCTACGAGCAGTACTTC; CDR3aa: CASSVGRASYEQYF
abundance: few; j_gene: TRBJ2-7; d_gene: -; v_gene: TRBV6-5; CDR3nt: TGTGCCAGCAGTTGGAAGGCCCGCCGGGAGCAGTACTTC; CDR3aa: CASSWKARREQYF
abundance: few; j_gene: TRBJ2-1; d_gene: TRBD2; v_gene: TRBV27; CDR3nt: TGTGCCAGCAGTTTATCGAGGACCGGGAGGGGCAATGAGCAGTTCTTC; CDR3aa: CASSLSRTGRGNEQFF
abundance: many; j_gene: TRBJ2-7; d_gene: -; v_gene: TRBV7-2; CDR3nt: TGTGCCAGCAGCTTACCCTCGACCCGGCGGAACGAGCAGTACTTC; CDR3aa: CASSLPSTRRNEQYF
abundance: -; j_gene: TRBJ2-7; d_gene: -; v_gene: TRBV19; CDR3nt: TGTGCCAGTAGTAGCACTAGTGACTACGAGCAGTACTTC; CDR3aa: CASSSTSDYEQYF
abundance: -; j_gene: TRBJ2-3; d_gene: -; v_gene: TRBV5-1; CDR3nt: TGCGCCAGCAGGACAAGGGACTTTTCAAATACGCAGTATTTT; CDR3aa: CASRTRDFSNTQYF
abundance: -; j_gene: TRBJ2-3; d_gene: -; v_gene: TRBV5-6; CDR3nt: TGTGCCAGCAGCTTTACGGAGGATACGCAGTATTTT; CDR3aa: CASSFTEDTQYF
abundance: -; j_gene: TRBJ2-3; d_gene: TRBD2; v_gene: TRBV5-4; CDR3nt: TGTGCCAGCAGCACCGGGACTAGCAGATACGGGCAGTATTTT; CDR3aa: CASSTGTSRYGQYF
abundance: many; j_gene: TRBJ2-7; d_gene: -; v_gene: TRBV30; CDR3nt: TGTGCCTGGAGCCCCGGGAACTTAGCCTACGAGCAGTACTTC; CDR3aa: CAWSPGNLAYEQYF
abundance: many; j_gene: TRBJ1-5; d_gene: -; v_gene: TRBV7-9; CDR3nt: TGTGCCAGCAGCAAAACCGGGGGCGCGGCCCAGCCCCAGCATTTT; CDR3aa: CASSKTGGAAQPQHF
abundance: few; j_gene: TRBJ2-3; d_gene: TRBD2; v_gene: TRBV28; CDR3nt: TGTGCCAGCAGTTCCACCGGGACTAGCGCGAGCGATACGCAGTATTTT; CDR3aa: CASSSTGTSASDTQYF
abundance: many; j_gene: TRBJ2-7; d_gene: -; v_gene: TRBV5-1; CDR3nt: TGCGCCAGCAGCTTGGGACCGCACTACGAGCAGTACTTC; CDR3aa: CASSLGPHYEQYF
abundance: many; j_gene: TRBJ1-4; d_gene: -; v_gene: TRBV4-1; CDR3nt: TGCGCCAGCAGCCAAGATCGGGACCCTCGCTTAAGACTGTTTTTT; CDR3aa: CASSQDRDPRLRLFF
abundance: many; j_gene: TRBJ2-7; d_gene: -; v_gene: TRBV4-2; CDR3nt: TGTGCCAGCAGCCAAGCGTGGGAGCGGAGTAGAGTCTACGAGCAGTACTTC; CDR3aa: CASSQAWERSRVYEQYF
abundance: few; j_gene: TRBJ1-6; d_gene: -; v_gene: TRBV11-2; CDR3nt: TGTGCCAGCAGCTTTGGGGGGATTCTCTATAATTCACCCCTCCACTTT; CDR3aa: CASSFGGILYNSPLHF
abundance: -; j_gene: TRBJ1-6; d_gene: TRBD1; v_gene: TRBV4-1; CDR3nt: TGCGCCAGCAGCCTGACAGGGGGCGCTGGGAATTCACCCCTCCACTTT; CDR3aa: CASSLTGGAGNSPLHF
abundance: -; j_gene: TRBJ2-7; d_gene: TRBD2; v_gene: TRBV4-1; CDR3nt: TGCGCCAGCAGCCATGGGACTAGCGGGAGGGCGGACGAGCAGTACTTC; CDR3aa: CASSHGTSGRADEQYF
abundance: few; j_gene: TRBJ1-1; d_gene: -; v_gene: TRBV12-3/TRBV12-4; CDR3nt: TGTGCCAGCAGTTTACTTTTTAGCGGGAACACTGAAGCTTTCTTT; CDR3aa: CASSLLFSGNTEAFF
abundance: -; j_gene: TRBJ2-7; d_gene: -; v_gene: TRBV11-2; CDR3nt: TGTGCCAGCAGAGTAGAACAGGGATACTACGAGCAGTACTTC; CDR3aa: CASRVEQGYYEQYF
abundance: -; j_gene: TRBJ1-2; d_gene: -; v_gene: TRBV29-1; CDR3nt: TGCAGCGTTGGGACTCCCTACGGGGGATATGGCTACACCTTC; CDR3aa: CSVGTPYGGYGYTF
abundance: -; j_gene: TRBJ2-2; d_gene: TRBD1; v_gene: TRBV3-1; CDR3nt: TGTGCCGGCAGCCAAGATTGGGGGCTTGGGACAGAGGCCGGGGAGCTGTTTTTT; CDR3aa: CAGSQDWGLGTEAGELFF
abundance: -; j_gene: TRBJ2-7; d_gene: TRBD2; v_gene: TRBV4-2; CDR3nt: TGTGCCAGCAGCCAAGAGGCACTAGCGGTCTCCTACGAGCAGTACTTC; CDR3aa: CASSQEALAVSYEQYF
abundance: -; j_gene: TRBJ2-3; d_gene: TRBD2; v_gene: TRBV5-4; CDR3nt: TGTGCCAGCAGCTTCTCTAGCGGGGTTACAGATACGCAGTATTTT; CDR3aa: CASSFSSGVTDTQYF
abundance: -; j_gene: TRBJ1-1; d_gene: -; v_gene: TRBV27; CDR3nt: TGTGCCAGCAGTTCCAGACTTCAGGGAAATGCGCGAACTTTCTTT; CDR3aa: CASSSRLQGNARTFF
abundance: many; j_gene: TRBJ2-5; d_gene: -; v_gene: TRBV7-6; CDR3nt: TGTGCCAGCAGCTTACTCCAGAACCAAGAGACCCAGTACTTC; CDR3aa: CASSLLQNQETQYF
abundance: -; j_gene: TRBJ2-7; d_gene: TRBD1; v_gene: TRBV3-1; CDR3nt: TGTGCCAGCAGCCACGGGACAGATTACAACGAGCAGTACTTC; CDR3aa: CASSHGTDYNEQYF
abundance: -; j_gene: TRBJ2-3; d_gene: TRBD2; v_gene: TRBV6-6; CDR3nt: TGTGCCAGCGGTTCAGGACTAGCGGGATTAGATACGCAGTATTTT; CDR3aa: CASGSGLAGLDTQYF
abundance: many; j_gene: TRBJ1-1; d_gene: TRBD1; v_gene: TRBV7-9; CDR3nt: TGTGCCACCATGTTCAGGGGGCCGAACACTGAAGCTTTCTTT; CDR3aa: CATMFRGPNTEAFF
abundance: -; j_gene: TRBJ1-4; d_gene: -; v_gene: TRBV19; CDR3nt: TGTGCCAGTAGTATCGCCCAAGGAGGTGAAAAACTGCTTTTT; CDR3aa: CASSIAQGGEKLLF
abundance: once; j_gene: TRBJ2-1; d_gene: TRBD1; v_gene: TRBV11-2; CDR3nt: TGTGCCAGCAGCTCTGGACAGGGAGGTCCCAATGAGCAGTTCTTC; CDR3aa: CASSSGQGGPNEQFF
abundance: -; j_gene: TRBJ2-7; d_gene: -; v_gene: TRBV4-3; CDR3nt: TGCGCCAGCAGCCAAGACAACCTAGAGTTGGACGAGCAGTACTTC; CDR3aa: CASSQDNLELDEQYF
abundance: -; j_gene: TRBJ2-5; d_gene: TRBD2; v_gene: TRBV6-2/TRBV6-3; CDR3nt: TGTGCCAGCAGTTACGGTAGCGGGGTACAAGAGACCCAGTACTTC; CDR3aa: CASSYGSGVQETQYF
abundance: many; j_gene: TRBJ2-5; d_gene: -; v_gene: TRBV7-9; CDR3nt: TGTGCCAGCAGCTTAATTTCGGACCAAGAGACCCAGTACTTC; CDR3aa: CASSLISDQETQYF
abundance: -; j_gene: TRBJ2-5; d_gene: -; v_gene: TRBV21-1; CDR3nt: TGTGCCAGCAGAAACAGGGGGCCCCAGTACCAAGAGACCCAGTACTTC; CDR3aa: CASRNRGPQYQETQYF
abundance: -; j_gene: TRBJ2-5; d_gene: TRBD1; v_gene: TRBV12-3/TRBV12-4; CDR3nt: TGTGCCGGCAGTTTCTTTCTCCACCGGGACAGGGATGTAGAGACCCAGTACTTC; CDR3aa: CAGSFFLHRDRDVETQYF
abundance: many; j_gene: TRBJ1-1; d_gene: TRBD1; v_gene: TRBV6-5; CDR3nt: TGTGCCAGCAGTTACATACCGGGACAGGGTCCGGAGGCTTTCTTT; CDR3aa: CASSYIPGQGPEAFF
abundance: many; j_gene: TRBJ1-2; d_gene: TRBD1; v_gene: TRBV12-3/TRBV12-4; CDR3nt: TGTGCCAGCAGTTTAACAGGGGGCTGGGGCTACACCTTC; CDR3aa: CASSLTGGWGYTF
abundance: few; j_gene: TRBJ2-7; d_gene: -; v_gene: TRBV30; CDR3nt: TGTGCCTGGAAAGACAGGACCCTAGCCTACGAGCAGTACTTC; CDR3aa: CAWKDRTLAYEQYF
abundance: -; j_gene: TRBJ2-1; d_gene: -; v_gene: TRBV5-6; CDR3nt: TGTGCCAGCAGCTTAGGACAGAGATACAATGAGCAGTTCTTC; CDR3aa: CASSLGQRYNEQFF
abundance: -; j_gene: TRBJ2-1; d_gene: -; v_gene: TRBV5-1; CDR3nt: TGCGCCAGCAGCTTGGACGGGGATTCGTCGGATGAGCAGTTCTTC; CDR3aa: CASSLDGDSSDEQFF
abundance: many; j_gene: TRBJ1-5; d_gene: -; v_gene: TRBV7-9; CDR3nt: TGTGCCAGCAGCTTAGCAACACACCAGCCCCAGCATTTT; CDR3aa: CASSLATHQPQHF
abundance: few; j_gene: TRBJ1-1; d_gene: -; v_gene: TRBV5-4; CDR3nt: TGTGCCAGCAGCTTGGGAGGGAGCTACACTGAAGCTTTCTTT; CDR3aa: CASSLGGSYTEAFF
abundance: -; j_gene: TRBJ2-5; d_gene: -; v_gene: TRBV25-1; CDR3nt: TGTGCCAGCGGTCCCCCCGGGTACAGGCAAGAGACCCAGTACTTC; CDR3aa: CASGPPGYRQETQYF
abundance: many; j_gene: TRBJ1-5; d_gene: TRBD1; v_gene: TRBV29-1; CDR3nt: TGCAGCGTTGAAAAGAGGGGACAGCGTGACGGGAGCAATCAGCCCCAGCATTTT; CDR3aa: CSVEKRGQRDGSNQPQHF
abundance: -; j_gene: TRBJ1-1; d_gene: -; v_gene: TRBV5-1; CDR3nt: TGCGCCAGCAGCGGGGACCGGGTGAGGGCTGAAGCTTTCTTT; CDR3aa: CASSGDRVRAEAFF